The 23 T cell receptor beta chains given below trace back to one sample, sequenced in a study of blood T cells in healthy people across ages. Together with a sample-barcoded 5' primer, a J-beta primer mix was included in a second PCR lasting about 6 to 11 cycles. TCRdb used MiXCR to reprocess the 5' RACE reads, holding one entry per CDR3 protein. The table includes approximately 800,000 distinct CDR3 sequences, approximately 59% detected once. The sequencing sample was made of blood. The receptors shown here come from a man aged 30 to 45 in good health.

The V and J genes are TRBV25-1 and TRBJ1-4; 7 positions agree with TRBD1. Trimming removed 4 bases from V and 10 bases from J; junction bases left unmatched: 6. CDR1 and CDR2 (germline): MGHDK, SYGVNS. This CDR3 comprises 13 residues. In DNA, the CDR3 is TGTGCCAGCAGTGGACGACAGGGAGGAAAACTGTTTTTT. Its protein is CASSGRQGGKLFF.

CDR3 sequence: CSAGGQGNQPQHF. CDR3 sequence (DNA): TGCAGTGCCGGGGGACAAGGCAATCAGCCCCAGCATTTT. The rearrangement joins TRBV20-1 to TRBJ1-5, with D possibly being TRBD1 (6 bases). V was cut by 6 bases and J by 2 bases, with 11 bases left in between. CDR3 size: 13 residues. Germline V gene sequence: CDR1 DFQATT, CDR2 SNEGSKA (reference sequence).

The rearrangement joins TRBV4-3 to TRBJ1-5, with 7 bases that match TRBD1. Germline-derived CDR1 and CDR2 are LGHNA and YSLEER. The CDR3 contains 16 residues. The V gene end was trimmed by 4 bases and the J gene end by 1 base; junction bases not matched to a gene: 7. The DNA of the CDR3 is TGCGCCAGCAGCCCTTTCTACAGGGGCAGCAATCAGCCCCAGCATTTT. Protein sequence: CASSPFYRGSNQPQHF.

The chain has TRBV3-1 and TRBJ2-3; 9 positions agree with TRBD2. V shed 9 bases, J shed 2 bases, and the junction held 15 bases outside the gene matches. The CDR3 totals 17 residues. In germline, CDR1 is LGHDT, CDR2 YNNKEL (reference sequence). The CDR3 protein is CASSYGTSHIYTDTQYF. CDR3 in DNA: TGTGCCAGTAGCTATGGGACTAGCCATATCTACACAGATACGCAGTATTTT.

The V gene is TRBV5-1, the J gene TRBJ2-5, with TRBD2 identical over 9 bases. The CDR3 has 15 residues. Germline lookup yields CDR1 SGHRS and CDR2 YFSETQ. J lost 3 bases, V lost 2 bases, and 5 bases had no gene match. The CDR3 DNA reads TGCGCCAGCAGCTTCAGGACTAGCGAAGAAGAGACCCAGTACTTC. It translates to CASSFRTSEEETQYF.

The gene calls are TRBV7-2 and TRBJ2-3; 8 bases are a match to TRBD2. With V trimmed by 1 base and J by 2 bases, 5 bases remained unmatched. Germline V gene lookup returns CDR1 SGHTA and CDR2 FQGNSA. The CDR3 has 16 amino acids. This CDR3 reads CASSLGPGGTTDTQYF. CDR3 DNA: TGTGCCAGCAGCTTAGGCCCGGGGGGGACCACAGATACGCAGTATTTT.

The chain carries TRBV12-3 or TRBV12-4 and TRBJ1-2, with D maybe TRBD1 (6 bases). CDR3 length: 17 residues. V dropped 1 base and J dropped 5 bases, with 20 bases sitting between them. CDR3 sequence: CASSLGQAFLARYGYTF. CDR3 coding DNA: TGTGCCAGCAGTTTAGGACAGGCCTTCCTCGCCCGGTATGGCTACACCTTC.

The CDR3 DNA is TGTGCCAGCAGTGAAGGAGAGAGGGGAAATCAGCCCCAGCATTTT. Protein product: CASSEGERGNQPQHF. The gene calls are TRBV6-1 and TRBJ1-5, with D possibly TRBD1 on 5 matching bases. The CDR3 has 15 residues. Per the germline V gene, CDR1 is MNHNS and CDR2 is SASEGT. The V end was cut by 1 base, the J end by 4 bases, with 11 bases between.

The V gene is TRBV10-3, the J gene TRBJ2-1; tentatively, D is TRBD1 or TRBD2 (6 bases each). Trimming removed 0 bases at V and 9 bases at J, with 9 bases between. This CDR3 has 13 residues. In germline, CDR1 is ENHRY, CDR2 SYGVKD. Here the CDR3 reads CAISESGGSEQFF. Written as DNA, the CDR3 is TGTGCCATCAGTGAGTCAGGGGGGAGTGAGCAGTTCTTC.

The genes are TRBV6-4 and TRBJ2-3; TRBD2 matches at 7 bases. The CDR3 runs to 16 residues. Looked up from germline, CDR1 is MRHNA and CDR2 is SNTAGT. After removal of 3 bases from V and 5 bases from J, the junction contained 11 bases not matched to a gene. For the CDR3, the DNA is TGTGCCAGCAGTGAGGGACTACTGGGACGAGGAGATACGCAGTATTTT. Protein: CASSEGLLGRGDTQYF.

The chain employs TRBV9 and TRBJ2-3; 7 positions match TRBD2. V shed 2 bases and J 4 bases; nucleotides not matched to a gene: 7. Germline CDR1 is SGDLS and CDR2 is YYNGEE. The CDR3 runs to 15 residues. CDR3 amino acids: CASSVTGTIADTQYF. The DNA of the CDR3 is TGTGCCAGCAGCGTTACCGGGACTATAGCAGATACGCAGTATTTT. The full variable domain, with the rest looked up from reference TRBV9 and TRBJ2-3, is DSGVTQTPKHLITATGQRVTLRCSPRSGDLSVYWYQQSLDQGLQFLIQYYNGEERAKGNILERFSAQQFPDLHSELNLSSLELGDSALYFCASSVTGTIADTQYFGPGTRLTVL.

This clonotype has a handful of counts. The V and J genes are TRBV6-5 and TRBJ2-5; D gene unclear. This CDR3 contains 14 residues. Per the germline V gene, CDR1 is MNHEY and CDR2 is SVGAGI. With 2 bases removed from V and 1 base from J, the gap between germline ends came to 8 bases. This chain's CDR3 is CASSYDVFQETQYF. The DNA of the CDR3 is TGTGCCAGCAGTTACGATGTATTCCAAGAGACCCAGTACTTC.

V and J are TRBV18 and TRBJ2-5; D is unresolved. The J call may not be correct, given that the DNA end is closer to TRBJ2-7. The CDR3 is 12 amino acids. Germline loops: CDR1 KGHSH, CDR2 LQKENI. Written as DNA, the CDR3 is TGTGCCAGCTCACCGACGGAGTACGAGCAGTACTTC. Residues: CASSPTEYEQYF.

The chain has TRBV7-9 and TRBJ1-4, with D perhaps matching TRBD1 (6 bases). This CDR3 region has 14 residues. Germline V gene sequence: CDR1 SEHNR, CDR2 FQNEAQ (reference sequence). V dropped 5 bases and J dropped 2 bases, with 9 bases sitting between them. CDR3: CASSQRGTNEKLFF. CDR3 sequence (DNA): TGTGCCAGCAGCCAAAGGGGGACTAATGAAAAACTGTTTTTT.

The chain employs TRBV7-9 and TRBJ1-4; tentative D call: TRBD1 (5 bases). The CDR3 covers 16 residues. Per the germline V gene, CDR1 is SEHNR and CDR2 is FQNEAQ (reference sequence). Trimming removed 3 bases from V and 4 bases from J, with 15 bases in between. The CDR3, as DNA: TGTGCCAGCAGCTTCTCTCGTCGGGGACTTAATGAAAAACTGTTTTTT. The encoded protein is CASSFSRRGLNEKLFF.

This chain joins TRBV29-1 and TRBJ2-7; the D gene is possibly TRBD1 (5 bases). Germline CDR1 is SQVTM and CDR2 is ANQGSEA. Trimming took off 2 bases at V and 3 bases at J, with 11 bases between the two ends. The CDR3 consists of 13 residues. CDR3 in DNA: TGCAGCGTTGAACTTGATCAGGGCTACGAGCAGTACTTC. Translation: CSVELDQGYEQYF.

The V call is TRBV11-1, the J call TRBJ2-3, with D uncertain. CDR3 length: 15 residues. V was trimmed by 1 base and J by 4 bases, leaving 12 bases between them. Germline V gene data show CDR1 as SGHAT and CDR2 as FQDESV (reference sequence). CDR3 nucleotides: TGTGCCAGCAGCTTAGGCCCCGGTGGGCCAGATACGCAGTATTTT. Protein sequence: CASSLGPGGPDTQYF.

The chain is built from TRBV21-1 and TRBJ2-3; the table's D call TRBD2 went unverified against the DNA. TRBV21-1 is designated a pseudogene. The CDR3 is made up of 15 amino acids. The CDR3 region is CASSKGGGAKDTQYF. CDR3 DNA: TGTGCCAGCAGCAAAGGCGGGGGGGCCAAAGATACGCAGTATTTT.

CDR3 sequence (DNA): TGTGCCAGCAGCCGGGGGGAAGACAATGAGCAGTACTTC. This gives the protein CASSRGEDNEQYF. The rearrangement uses TRBV6-5 and TRBJ2-1, with 7 bases matching TRBD2. The J call is uncertain, as TRBJ2-7 better fits the DNA end. CDR1 is MNHEY and CDR2 is SVGAGI in the germline V gene. The CDR3 length is 13 residues.

The CDR3 protein is CASSKNPADNEKLFF. Written as DNA, the CDR3 is TGTGCCAGCAGTAAAAACCCGGCAGATAATGAAAAACTGTTTTTT. The genes are TRBV25-1 and TRBJ1-4; D is uncertain. The V end lost 5 bases, the J end lost 4 bases, and 14 bases lay between the germline ends. This CDR3 comprises 15 residues. CDR1 and CDR2 from the germline V gene are MGHDK and SYGVNS.

This clonotype showed up just a few times. This sequence joins TRBV4-1 and TRBJ2-7, with 9 bases that match TRBD2. This CDR3 contains 17 residues. Germline V gene data show CDR1 as MGHRA and CDR2 as YSYEKL. V lost 0 bases, J lost 1 base, and 7 bases stayed unmatched. In DNA, the CDR3 is TGCGCCAGCAGCCAAGAACCCCCGGGACTAGCTTCCTACGAGCAGTACTTC. The encoded protein is CASSQEPPGLASYEQYF.

The rearrangement uses TRBV28 and TRBJ2-5; no definite D call. The germline V and J ends were trimmed by 4 bases and 5 bases, with 14 bases remaining between them. The CDR3 has 14 amino acids. Germline V CDR1 and CDR2: MDHEN, SYDVKM. CDR3 in DNA: TGTGCCAGCAGTTCCCCCCAGGTCCCCGAGACCCAGTACTTC. Its protein is CASSSPQVPETQYF.

V is TRBV28 and J is TRBJ1-5; D gene unclear. CDR3 length equals 16 residues. Germline V gene data show CDR1 as MDHEN and CDR2 as SYDVKM. Trimming removed 1 base from V and 5 bases from J, with 15 bases in between. The CDR3 region is CASSLSILMGYQPQHF. CDR3 nucleotides: TGTGCCAGCAGTTTATCTATTTTAATGGGCTATCAGCCCCAGCATTTT.